Listed below are T cell receptor beta chains from one sample, sequenced in a study of early T cells in non-severe SARS-CoV-2 infection. TCRdb reprocessed the 5' RACE reads with MiXCR, giving one entry per CDR3 protein. Of 60,000 to 75,000 distinct CDR3 sequences in the sample, more than 9.5% were seen once. Sequenced material: whole blood, taken at baseline. Every receptor here comes from an adult who was a healthcare worker with PCR-confirmed SARS-CoV-2 infection or an uninfected control (not recorded which). The CDR3 runs from the conserved cysteine through the conserved F or W. The order of the fields is J gene, D gene, clone size, V gene, CDR3 DNA, CDR3 protein. D genes are given only for firm matches. Part of the rows lack a size; the others show once, few, many or a class for expanded clones.

>TRBJ2-7|.|.|TRBV20-1
TGCAGTGCTAGAAGGACCTCCTACGAGCAGTACTTC
CSARRTSYEQYF
>TRBJ1-5|.|.|TRBV2
TGTGCCAGCAGTAACGGCAGACGATTTAGCAATCAGCCCCAGCATTTT
CASSNGRRFSNQPQHF
>TRBJ1-2|.|many|TRBV4-1
TGCGCCAGCAGCCAAGATCACAGGAACTATGGCTACACCTTC
CASSQDHRNYGYTF
>TRBJ1-4|.|.|TRBV6-6
TGTGCCAGCGGCGATCTGATAGGGAAACTGTTTTTT
CASGDLIGKLFF
>TRBJ2-7|.|few|TRBV10-3
TGTGCCATCCGAAAAAGCGGGACAGGACCGAACCGGGGTGAGCAGTACTTC
CAIRKSGTGPNRGEQYF
>TRBJ2-7|TRBD2|.|TRBV2
TGTGCCAGCAGGCCTGCTAGCGGGAGGTACGAGCAGTACTTC
CASRPASGRYEQYF
>TRBJ2-2|.|many|TRBV5-1
TGCGCCAGCAGCTTGGAGTGGCAGTCCACCGGGGAGCTGTTTTTT
CASSLEWQSTGELFF
>TRBJ2-3|.|many|TRBV2
TGTGCCAGCTCCCCGCTGACAGATACAGATACGCAGTATTTT
CASSPLTDTDTQYF
>TRBJ2-2|.|many|TRBV7-7
TGTGCCAGCAGCTTAGCGTCTAACCTCGGGGAGCTGTTTTTT
CASSLASNLGELFF
>TRBJ2-5|.|few|TRBV20-1
TGCAGTGCTAGCTGGTACCAAGAGACCCAGTACTTC
CSASWYQETQYF
>TRBJ2-1|TRBD2|many|TRBV6-6
TGTGCCAGCAGAACCCTTGGGGGAGGGTCGGATGAGCAGTTCTTC
CASRTLGGGSDEQFF
>TRBJ2-7|TRBD1|many|TRBV11-3
TGTGCCAGCAGCTCGGGACAGAACTACGAGCAGTACTTC
CASSSGQNYEQYF
>TRBJ1-5|.|many|TRBV7-2
TGTGCCAGCAGCTTAGAGAAGGGGAGCAATCAGCCCCAGCATTTT
CASSLEKGSNQPQHF
>TRBJ2-4|TRBD2|many|TRBV6-5
TGTGCCAGCAGTCCCAGACTAGCGGGATGGGGGGACATTCAGTACTTC
CASSPRLAGWGDIQYF
>TRBJ2-7|.|.|TRBV7-6
TGTGCCAGCAGCCCGCAGGGGAACTCCTACGAGCAGTACTTC
CASSPQGNSYEQYF
>TRBJ1-1|.|many|TRBV7-9
TGTGCCAGCAGCTTAGCGCAGGTAGCTTTCTTT
CASSLAQVAFF
>TRBJ2-7|TRBD1|.|TRBV19
TGTGTCAGTAGTATAACCGGGACAGGGGAATCCTACGAGCAGTACTTC
CVSSITGTGESYEQYF
>TRBJ2-4|.|many|TRBV6-1
TGTGCCAGCGTAGACAATTGGGGAAACATTCAGTACTTC
CASVDNWGNIQYF
>TRBJ2-3|TRBD2|.|TRBV20-1
TGCAGTGCTAGAGATCAGCGGGGGCCGACAGATACGCAGTATTTT
CSARDQRGPTDTQYF
>TRBJ2-7|.|few|TRBV4-1
TGCGCCAGCAGCCAAGAGGAGCGGCACTCCTACGAGCAGTACTTC
CASSQEERHSYEQYF
>TRBJ2-3|.|.|TRBV7-8
TGTGCCAGCAGCCCTGGACTCTCTAGCACAGATACGCAGTATTTT
CASSPGLSSTDTQYF
>TRBJ1-4|.|.|TRBV11-3
TGTGCCAGCAGCTTAGGCCAGGGCCTTAATGAAAAACTGTTTTTT
CASSLGQGLNEKLFF
>TRBJ2-7|.|few|TRBV6-5
TGTGCCAGCAGGCATCCAAGCACAGGAAACCTTTACGAGCAGTACTTC
CASRHPSTGNLYEQYF
>TRBJ2-1|.|few|TRBV19
TGTGCCAGTAGTATTGGGACATTAGCCTACAATGAGCAGTTCTTC
CASSIGTLAYNEQFF
>TRBJ2-7|.|few|TRBV4-1
TGCGCCAGCAGCCGAGTTCAGGGGCCCTACGAGCAGTACTTC
CASSRVQGPYEQYF
>TRBJ2-7|.|.|TRBV29-1
TGCAGCGTTGAAAGTACCTACGAGCAGTACTTC
CSVESTYEQYF
>TRBJ1-2|.|few|TRBV7-2
TGTGCCAGCAGCATGAGCCCGACCCGCACCTTC
CASSMSPTRTF
>TRBJ2-1|TRBD2|.|TRBV29-1
TGCAGCGCGGGACTAGCGGGAGGAAATGAGCAGTTCTTC
CSAGLAGGNEQFF
>TRBJ2-1|TRBD1|.|TRBV7-2
TGTGCCAGCAGCTTGACAGGGTGGAATGAGCAGTTCTTC
CASSLTGWNEQFF
>TRBJ2-2|TRBD2|many|TRBV7-9
TGTGCCAGCAGCTTAGGTCCGGGACTAGCGTACACCGGGGAGCTGTTTTTT
CASSLGPGLAYTGELFF
>TRBJ2-1|.|many|TRBV25-1
TGTGCCAGCAGAGGGGGGCTAGCTAAGATCAATGAGCAGTTCTTC
CASRGGLAKINEQFF
>TRBJ2-2|TRBD1|many|TRBV6-6
TGTGCCAGCAGTACCTCCCCGGGACAGGGTCCCAAAAAGACCGGGGAGCTGTTTTTT
CASSTSPGQGPKKTGELFF
>TRBJ2-7|TRBD2|many|TRBV5-1
TGCGCCAGCAGCAGAGAGCCCGGGACTACAATCCCCTACGAGCAGTACTTC
CASSREPGTTIPYEQYF
>TRBJ2-6|.|.|TRBV7-8
TGTGCCAGCAGCCCTGACCTCTCTGGGGCCAACGTCCTGACTTTC
CASSPDLSGANVLTF
>TRBJ2-7|.|many|TRBV18
TGTGCCAGCTCACCAAACAGGGCCTACGAGCAGTACTTC
CASSPNRAYEQYF
>TRBJ1-2|TRBD1|.|TRBV20-1
TGCAGCCCCTCACAGGGGGCGGTACATCAACTTGGCTACACCTTC
CSPSQGAVHQLGYTF
>TRBJ1-1|TRBD1|few|TRBV5-1
TGCGCCAGCAGCGGGACAGCGCCGAACACTGAAGCTTTCTTT
CASSGTAPNTEAFF
>TRBJ2-5|TRBD2|few|TRBV12-3/TRBV12-4
TGTGCCAGCACCAGGAACCGGGACTATCTTGAGACCCAGTACTTC
CASTRNRDYLETQYF
>TRBJ2-5|.|few|TRBV29-1
TGCAGCGTTGCAAGTCGGTTTCGGGAGACCCAGTACTTC
CSVASRFRETQYF
>TRBJ1-5|.|.|TRBV25-1
TGTGCCAGCATCGGCGGGGACAATCAGCCCCAGCATTTT
CASIGGDNQPQHF
>TRBJ2-7|.|many|TRBV6-5
TGTGCCAGCAGTTATGGCAGGATGGTAGAGCAGTACTTC
CASSYGRMVEQYF
>TRBJ2-1|TRBD2|.|TRBV30
TGTGCCTGGAGTTCGCTAGCGGGGGGGCAAGCCTCCTACAATGAGCAGTTCTTC
CAWSSLAGGQASYNEQFF
>TRBJ2-7|TRBD2|few|TRBV5-5
TGTGCCAGCAGCACGACTAGCCCCGAGCAGTACTTC
CASSTTSPEQYF
>TRBJ2-2|.|.|TRBV24-1
TGTGCCACCAGTGCCCGGGTTCGCACCGGGGAGCTGTTTTTT
CATSARVRTGELFF
>TRBJ1-1|.|.|TRBV20-1
TGCAGTGCTAGAGATCAGAACACTGAAGCTTTCTTT
CSARDQNTEAFF
>TRBJ1-1|.|many|TRBV29-1
TGCAGCGTTACGGCTACCCCAAGGGGTGAAGCTTTCTTT
CSVTATPRGEAFF
>TRBJ2-5|.|.|TRBV29-1
TGCAGCGTTGTAAAGGGAACCATCGAGACCCAGTACTTC
CSVVKGTIETQYF
>TRBJ2-7|TRBD2|.|TRBV11-3
TGTGCCAGCAGCTTAGACGCGGGAGGAGGCGAGCAGTACTTC
CASSLDAGGGEQYF
>TRBJ2-7|TRBD1|few|TRBV5-5
TGTGCCAGCAGCTGGAGCCACAGGGGCGAGCAGTACTTC
CASSWSHRGEQYF
>TRBJ2-1|TRBD2|.|TRBV6-2/TRBV6-3
TGTGCCAGCAGTGGAGTCGGGACTAGCGGGACTAAGCAGTTCTTC
CASSGVGTSGTKQFF
>TRBJ2-1|.|.|TRBV25-1
TGTGCCAGCAGTGACGTTGGCGGGTCGAACAATGAGCAGTTCTTC
CASSDVGGSNNEQFF
>TRBJ2-4|TRBD1|.|TRBV19
TGTGCCAGTAATCCAGGGGGCTTGACCAAAAACATTCAGTACTTC
CASNPGGLTKNIQYF
>TRBJ2-7|.|.|TRBV3-1
TGTGCCAGCAGCCAAGGGTTGTCCTACGAGCAGTACTTC
CASSQGLSYEQYF